A single sample gave rise to the 21 T cell receptor beta chains below, sequenced in a study of CD8+CD57+ T cells in acquired aplastic anemia. TCR beta VDJ and CDR3 were profiled, and genomic DNA was the template. A single record per CDR3 protein comes from TCRdb applying MiXCR to the reads. The sample holds more than 95,000 distinct CDR3 sequences, over 30% seen once. Sequencing was done on patients that had shown CD8+CD57+ cell expansion by flow cytometry. The sequencing sample was made of sorted CD4+, CD8+, or CD8+CD57+ T cells (not recorded which) from PBMCs. Source of these receptors: a human donor with aplastic anemia.

Many counts were recorded for this clonotype. The V call is TRBV20-1, the J call TRBJ1-5; D perhaps matches TRBD1 (6 bases). CDR1 and CDR2 (germline): DFQATT, SNEGSKA (reference sequence). The CDR3 is made up of 17 amino acids. Trimming removed 3 bases at V and 0 bases at J, with 18 bases between. CDR3 bases: TGCAGTGCTAGTCATAAAGGAGGGACATATAGCAATCAGCCCCAGCATTTT. It yields the protein CSASHKGGTYSNQPQHF.

On this clonotype itself: Its ends do not fully match the called genes, so a read error is possible. The DNA for the CDR3 is TGTGCCCGCAGTTCCCGGGCCCAGCAACCCCAGCATTTT. It is translated as CARSSRAQQPQHF. This chain uses TRBV12-3 or TRBV12-4 with TRBJ1-5, with D uncertain. This CDR3 is built from 13 residues.

Concerning this clonotype itself: A much larger clone lies a single base off, so this may be a read error. The chain carries TRBV20-1 and TRBJ1-5; D is unclear. This CDR3 spans 14 amino acids. V was shortened by 2 bases and J by 6 bases, with 14 bases between the two germline ends. CDR1 and CDR2 from the germline V gene are DFQATT and SNEGSKA (reference sequence). The CDR3 sequence: CSARKSGPGQPQHF. CDR3 coding DNA: TGCAGTGCTAGAAAAAGTGGGCCGGGTCAGCCCCAGCATTTT.

About this clonotype itself: A much larger clone is a single base away; this may be a read error. This chain uses TRBV6-4 with TRBJ2-1, with 10 bases matching TRBD2. The V and J ends lost 2 bases and 8 bases, in that order; junction bases with no gene match: 6. The CDR3 has 15 residues. From germline, CDR1 is MRHNA and CDR2 SNTAGT. In nucleotides, the CDR3 is TGTGCCAGCAGTGACCAGAGCGGGGGGGTAGATGAGCAGTTCTTC. This gives the protein CASSDQSGGVDEQFF.

This clonotype was recorded at least ten times. The rearrangement joins TRBV20-1 to TRBJ1-4; 9 bases align to TRBD1. The length of the CDR3 is 15 residues. The junction had 7 bases not matched to a gene; V was cut back by 1 base and J by 7 bases. Germline V gene data show CDR1 as DFQATT and CDR2 as SNEGSKA (reference sequence). The CDR3 DNA reads as TGCAGTGCTAGAGCCCCGGGACAGGGAGGTGAAAAACTGTTTTTT. Translating it yields CSARAPGQGGEKLFF.

The CDR3 here is CASSYSGTGGKGEAFF. DNA of the CDR3: TGTGCCAGCAGTTACTCGGGGACAGGGGGTAAAGGTGAAGCTTTCTTT. This rearrangement joins TRBV6-5 to TRBJ1-1, with 11 bases that match TRBD1. Unmatched junction bases numbered 7, after V lost 0 bases and J lost 7 bases. This CDR3 is 16 amino acids long. Per germline, CDR1 MNHEY and CDR2 SVGAGI.

As for this clonotype: Its ends do not fully match the called genes, so a read error is possible. V and J are TRBV2 and TRBJ2-1; weak D call: TRBD1 (5 bases). Germline CDR1 and CDR2: SNHLY and FYNNEI. The CDR3 totals 15 residues. Here the CDR3 reads CASSDRLPGNNEQSF. The CDR3 nucleotides read TGTGCCAGCAGTGATCGCCTTCCAGGGAACAATGAGCAGTCCTTC.

This clonotype was counted between two and nine times. V usage is TRBV19 and J usage is TRBJ2-7, with 8 positions matching TRBD2. Trimming cost V 3 bases and J 0 bases; bases outside gene matches: 1. CDR1 is LNHDA and CDR2 is SQIVND in the germline V gene (reference sequence). The CDR3 is made up of 14 amino acids. Here the CDR3 reads CASSIAGGSYEQYV. The CDR3, as DNA: TGTGCCAGTAGTATCGCGGGGGGCTCCTACGAGCAGTACGTC.

This clonotype was recorded once. The chain couples TRBV4-1 to TRBJ1-3, with 7 bases matching TRBD1. Trimming at V came to 5 bases and at J to 4 bases, leaving 5 bases not matched to a gene. Per the germline V gene, CDR1 is MGHRA and CDR2 is YSYEKL. There are 14 residues in the CDR3. The CDR3 nucleotides are TGCGCCAGCAGCATACAGGGGAACGGAAACACCATATATTTT. Amino acid sequence: CASSIQGNGNTIYF.

Only one count was recorded for this clonotype. Germline is not matched at one junction end, which may reflect a read error. J is TRBJ2-5 and V is TRBV2; possibly TRBD2 for D (5 bases). The germline CDR1 and CDR2 sequences are SNHLY and FYNNEI. The CDR3 runs 12 residues. Here the CDR3 DNA reads TGTGCCATCAGTGAGAGGGAAGAGACCCAGTACTTC. Protein sequence: CAISEREETQYF.

This chain uses TRBV18 with TRBJ2-7, with 9 bases identical to TRBD2. CDR1 is KGHSH, CDR2 LQKENI, per germline. V was clipped by 3 bases and J by 5 bases; unmatched bases: 17. The CDR3 has 18 amino acids. DNA of the CDR3: TGTGCCAGCTCACCTCTCCCCCCCGGCGGGGGGGCCGCACACGAGCAGTACTTC. Translation: CASSPLPPGGGAAHEQYF.

This clonotype appeared many times. The CDR3, as DNA: TGTGCCAGCAGCTTAATCCAGGGGGCCGACTATGGCTACACCTTC. Translation gives CASSLIQGADYGYTF. This chain links TRBV5-4 with TRBJ1-2, with 8 bases matching TRBD1. The CDR3 has 15 amino acids. Germline CDR1 and CDR2: SGHNT and YYREEE (reference sequence). J lost 3 bases, V lost 2 bases, and 6 bases had no gene match.

This clonotype was detected many times. The V gene is TRBV14, the J gene TRBJ1-1; 9 nucleotides align to TRBD1. After removal of 4 bases from V and 2 bases from J, the junction contained 5 bases not matched to a gene. Germline V gives CDR1 SGHDN, CDR2 FVKESK. This CDR3 is built from 15 residues. The CDR3 region has the DNA TGTGCCAGCAGCCCACGGACAGGGGTAAACACTGAAGCTTTCTTT. Protein: CASSPRTGVNTEAFF.

This clonotype has ten or more counts. The chain carries TRBV20-1 and TRBJ2-5; 12 bases line up with TRBD2. Germline CDR1 is DFQATT and CDR2 is SNEGSKA (reference sequence). The junction had 7 bases not matched to a gene; V was cut back by 3 bases and J by 5 bases. The CDR3 loop spans 15 amino acids. The CDR3, as DNA: TGCAGTGCTAGTCCCCCTAGCGGGGGGGCGGAGACCCAGTACTTC. Amino acids: CSASPPSGGAETQYF.

The chain employs TRBV25-1 and TRBJ2-3; D is unresolved. The V gene lost 2 bases and the J gene lost 4 bases, with 4 bases spanning the gap. The CDR3 loop spans 12 amino acids. CDR1 is MGHDK, CDR2 SYGVNS, per germline. Here the CDR3 DNA reads TGTGCCAGCAGTGAACGGTCAGATACGCAGTATTTT. Its translation: CASSERSDTQYF.

V gene TRBV7-9 combines with J gene TRBJ2-3, with D possibly TRBD2 on 6 matching bases. Germline V lookup: CDR1 SEHNR, CDR2 FQNEAQ (reference sequence). CDR3 length: 16 amino acids. V was shortened by 1 base and J by 8 bases, with 19 bases between the two germline ends. The CDR3: CASSLGIGGIASTQYF. Written as DNA, the CDR3 is TGTGCCAGCAGCTTAGGTATCGGGGGTATAGCTAGTACGCAGTATTTT.

This clonotype was detected many times. The V gene is TRBV20-1, the J gene TRBJ1-1; no clear D gene. The germline CDR1 and CDR2 sequences are DFQATT and SNEGSKA (reference sequence). V gave up 3 bases and J gave up 3 bases, with 5 bases separating them. The CDR3 covers 11 residues. This CDR3 is CSASRDTEAFF. The CDR3 DNA reads TGCAGTGCTAGTAGGGACACTGAAGCTTTCTTT.

This clonotype turned up a few times. This chain connects TRBV29-1 to TRBJ2-1; 12 bases are shared with TRBD2. The CDR3 is 14 residues long. Germline lookup yields CDR1 SQVTM and CDR2 ANQGSEA. V gave up 8 bases and J gave up 5 bases; unmatched junction bases: 7. The CDR3 bases are TGCAGCTACCGGACTAGCGGGGCTGACAATGAGCAGTTCTTC. Translated, it gives CSYRTSGADNEQFF.

This clonotype was counted at least ten times. This rearrangement joins TRBV20-1 to TRBJ1-1; TRBD1 aligns across 7 bases. Germline loops: CDR1 DFQATT, CDR2 SNEGSKA (reference sequence). This CDR3 is 15 amino acids long. V dropped 5 bases and J dropped 0; count of bases not matched to a gene: 9. In nucleotides, the CDR3 is TGCAGTGCTTCGAAAAGGGGGCCCATGAACACTGAAGCTTTCTTT. Translating gives CSASKRGPMNTEAFF.

This clonotype was seen ten or more times. V gene TRBV7-6 combines with J gene TRBJ2-6, with no clear D. Trimming cost V 1 base and J 4 bases, with 14 bases left between them. The CDR3 loop spans 17 amino acids. Germline lookup yields CDR1 SGHVS and CDR2 FNYEAQ. As DNA, the CDR3 is TGTGCCAGCAGCTTAGTCACTCGTGGGTCAGGGGCCAACGTCCTGACTTTC. Encoded protein: CASSLVTRGSGANVLTF.

J is TRBJ2-7 and V is TRBV28; D may be TRBD1 (5 bases). Trimming took off 4 bases at V and 1 base at J, with 14 bases between the two ends. The CDR3 is made up of 15 amino acids. The V gene's germline CDR1 is MDHEN and CDR2 SYDVKM. CDR3 in amino acids: CASSYSRGLSYEQYF. CDR3 DNA: TGTGCCAGCAGTTACTCTAGGGGTTTATCCTACGAGCAGTACTTC.